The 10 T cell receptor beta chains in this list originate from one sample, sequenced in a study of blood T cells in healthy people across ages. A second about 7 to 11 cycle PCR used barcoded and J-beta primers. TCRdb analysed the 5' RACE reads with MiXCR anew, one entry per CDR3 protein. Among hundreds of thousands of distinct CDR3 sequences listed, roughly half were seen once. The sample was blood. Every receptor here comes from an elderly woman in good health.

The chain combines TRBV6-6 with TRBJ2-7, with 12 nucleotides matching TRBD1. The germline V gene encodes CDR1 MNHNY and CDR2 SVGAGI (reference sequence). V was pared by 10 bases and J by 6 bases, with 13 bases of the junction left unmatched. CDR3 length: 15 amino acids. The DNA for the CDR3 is TGTGCCACGCGAGGGTGGGGACAGGGGGCATCCGAGCAGTACTTC. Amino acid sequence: CATRGWGQGASEQYF.

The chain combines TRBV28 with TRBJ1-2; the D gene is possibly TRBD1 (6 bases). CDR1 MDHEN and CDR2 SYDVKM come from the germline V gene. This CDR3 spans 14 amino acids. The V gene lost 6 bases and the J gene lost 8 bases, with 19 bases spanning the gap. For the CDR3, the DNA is TGTGCCAGCAGCCCTAGCCGACAGGCAAGCGGCTACACCTTC. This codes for CASSPSRQASGYTF.

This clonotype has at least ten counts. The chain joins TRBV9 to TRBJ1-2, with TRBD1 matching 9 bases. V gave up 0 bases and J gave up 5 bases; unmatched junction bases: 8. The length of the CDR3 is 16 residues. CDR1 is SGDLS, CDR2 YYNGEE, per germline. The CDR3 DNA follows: TGTGCCAGCAGCGTAGTCGGGACAGGGAAAGGGTATGGCTACACCTTC. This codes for CASSVVGTGKGYGYTF.

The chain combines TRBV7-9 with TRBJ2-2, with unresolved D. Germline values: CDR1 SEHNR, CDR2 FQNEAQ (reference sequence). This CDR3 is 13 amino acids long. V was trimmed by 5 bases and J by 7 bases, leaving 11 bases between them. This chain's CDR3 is CASSVEAIGELFF. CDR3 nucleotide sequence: TGTGCCAGCAGCGTAGAGGCAATCGGGGAGCTGTTTTTT.

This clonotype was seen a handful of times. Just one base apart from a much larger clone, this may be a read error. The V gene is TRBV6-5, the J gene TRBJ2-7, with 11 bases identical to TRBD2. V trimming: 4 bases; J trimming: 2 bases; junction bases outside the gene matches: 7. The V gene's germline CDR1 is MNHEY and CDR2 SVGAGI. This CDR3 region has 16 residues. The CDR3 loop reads CASSSTGTSGPYEQYF. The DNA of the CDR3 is TGTGCCAGCAGTTCGACCGGGACTAGCGGACCCTACGAGCAGTACTTC.

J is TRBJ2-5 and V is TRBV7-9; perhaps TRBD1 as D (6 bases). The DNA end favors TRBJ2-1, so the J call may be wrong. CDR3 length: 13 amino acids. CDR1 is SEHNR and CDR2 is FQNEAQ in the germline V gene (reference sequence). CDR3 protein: CASTTGYQETQFF. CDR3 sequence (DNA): TGTGCCAGCACCACAGGGTACCAAGAGACCCAGTTCTTC.

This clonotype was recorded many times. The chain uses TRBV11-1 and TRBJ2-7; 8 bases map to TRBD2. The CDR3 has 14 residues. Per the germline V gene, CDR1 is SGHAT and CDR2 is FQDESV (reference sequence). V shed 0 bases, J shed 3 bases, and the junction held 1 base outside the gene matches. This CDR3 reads CASSLARGGYEQYF. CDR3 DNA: TGTGCCAGCAGCTTAGCTCGGGGGGGCTACGAGCAGTACTTC.

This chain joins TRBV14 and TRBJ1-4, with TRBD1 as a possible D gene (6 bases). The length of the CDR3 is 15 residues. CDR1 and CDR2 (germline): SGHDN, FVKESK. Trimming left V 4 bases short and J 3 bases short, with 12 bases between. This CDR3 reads CASSRRGAPNEKLFF. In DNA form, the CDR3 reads TGTGCCAGCAGCCGGAGGGGGGCACCTAATGAAAAACTGTTTTTT.

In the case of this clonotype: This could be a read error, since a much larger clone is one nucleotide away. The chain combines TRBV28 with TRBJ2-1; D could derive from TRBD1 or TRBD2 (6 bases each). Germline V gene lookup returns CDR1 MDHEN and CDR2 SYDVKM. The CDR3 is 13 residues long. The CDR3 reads CAFAKGGGNEQFF. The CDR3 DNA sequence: TGTGCGTTTGCAAAGGGGGGCGGAAACGAGCAGTTCTTC. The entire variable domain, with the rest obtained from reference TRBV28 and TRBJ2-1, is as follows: DVKVTQSSRYLVKRTGEKVFLECVQDMDHENMFWYRQDPGLGLRLIYFSYDVKMKEKGDIPEGYSVSREKKERFSLILESASTNQTSMYLCAFAKGGGNEQFFGPGTRLTVL.

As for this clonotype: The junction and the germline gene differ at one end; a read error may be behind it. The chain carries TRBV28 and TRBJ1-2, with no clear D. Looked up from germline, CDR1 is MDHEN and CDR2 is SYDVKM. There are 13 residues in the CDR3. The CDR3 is CASSFTGNYGHTF. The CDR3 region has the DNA TGTGCCAGCAGTTTTACGGGAAACTATGGCCACACCTTC.